This T cell receptor (beta chain) was profiled in a study of T cells in Graves' hyperthyroidism and ophthalmopathy. The study defined stable Graves' hyperthyroidism as no ophthalmopathy progression within 18 months. Patients aged 18 to 65 had newly diagnosed hyperthyroidism of under 2 months' duration. This clonotype was recorded many times. TCR beta CDR3 regions were amplified from RNA. First-round RT-PCR targeting the TCR CDR3 was performed with the HTBI primer set. TCRdb reprocessed the multiplex PCR reads with MiXCR, giving one entry per CDR3 protein. This sample has some 500,000 distinct CDR3 sequences, with under 15% found just once. The ends were cut back, 0 bases at V and 8 bases at J, with 10 bases in the middle. This CDR3 is 14 amino acids long. Germline V CDR1 and CDR2: SNHLY, FYNNEI.

This rearrangement joins TRBV2 to TRBJ2-2; no definite D call. The receptor's source is a woman aged 18-35 years with Graves' hyperthyroidism. Sequencing was done on a sample of blood. The CDR3 nucleotides read TGTGCCAGCAGTGAAGCCCCCGGAGTAGGGGAGCTGTTTTTT. Translated, it gives CASSEAPGVGELFF.